The 24 T cell receptor delta chains below come from one sample, sequenced in a study of γδ T cells in repeated Plasmodium falciparum infection. TCRdb re-called clones from the multiplex PCR reads via CATT. The sample has 80,000 to 95,000 delta-chain clones, about 1.5% seen once; the top ten hold under 10%. Bulk repertoires came from Vgamma9/Vdelta2+ or Vdelta2-negative gammadelta T cells flow-sorted from PBMC. The sample comprised gamma-delta T cells from blood. Source of these receptors: a pool of human donors (malaria-infected and uninfected, not separated).

This clone was counted only a few times. TCRdb attributes to this sequence the protein of a much larger clone, which differs from the DNA translation at residue 5; a read error is likely, and the protein displayed is translated from the DNA. The chain uses TRDV2 and TRDJ1; D may be TRDD3 (6 bases). TCRdb records no J gene; here it was assigned by comparing the DNA to germline. This CDR3 has 16 amino acids. V lost 3 bases and J 3 bases, leaving 19 bases between the germline ends. Germline V gene lookup returns CDR1 GEAIGNYY and CDR2 EKD. Written as DNA, the CDR3 is TGTGCCTGTGACGCCGTTGGGGGCCCCACCCCCGATAAACTCATCTTT. Residues: CACDAVGGPTPDKLIF.

This clone was detected a few times. A far larger clone lies a single base away; this is likely a read error. Other DNA sequences from this sample encode an identical CDR3 as well. This chain uses TRDV1 with TRDJ1; TRDD3 aligns across 11 bases. The J gene, missing from TCRdb, was assigned here through DNA to germline matching. This CDR3 is built from 19 residues. Germline V gives CDR1 TSWWSYY, CDR2 QGS. CDR3 residues: CALGELGWGIPSYTDKLIF. As DNA, the CDR3 is TGTGCCCTTGGGGAACTAGGCTGGGGGATACCCTCATACACCGATAAACTCATCTTT.

In its sample, this clone was seen a few times. The chain links TRDV1 to TRDJ1; TRDD3 agrees at 9 bases. Germline matching of the DNA provided the J gene here, since TCRdb leaves it blank. The CDR3 loop spans 19 amino acids. V shed 3 bases and J 8 bases; nucleotides not matched to a gene: 22. Germline assignment: CDR1 TSWWSYY and CDR2 QGS. The CDR3 nucleotides read TGTGCTCTTGGGGACCTTACTGGGGGACACGAAAGGGAGCCTTCGAAACTCATCTTT. Its protein is CALGDLTGGHEREPSKLIF.

Regarding this clone: TCRdb's entry gives the protein of a much larger clone, which mismatches this DNA's translation at residue 6, likely from a read error; the protein reported here is translated from the DNA. The chain recombines TRDV3 with TRDJ1; D is uncertain. Germline assignment: CDR1 TVYSNPD and CDR2 GDNSRS (reference sequence). V gave up 1 base and J gave up 0 bases, with 12 bases separating them. The CDR3 consists of 14 residues. CDR3 coding DNA: TGTGCCTTTATTGCCGGGTTGTACACCGATAAACTCATCTTT. As protein: CAFIAGLYTDKLIF.

About this clone itself: This DNA's translation and the protein TCRdb lists, from a much larger clone, do not match at residues 3 and 13, likely due to a read error; the protein shown is translated from the DNA. The V gene is TRDV1, the J gene TRDJ1; TRDD3 matches at 10 bases. CDR3 length: 22 amino acids. CDR1 is TSWWSYY, CDR2 QGS, per germline. The CDR3 spells CAPGELVHYWGIPYAYTDKLIF. The CDR3 nucleotides are TGTGCTCCTGGGGAACTAGTTCATTACTGGGGGATTCCATACGCGTACACCGATAAACTCATCTTT.

As to this clone: TCRdb pairs this DNA with a much larger clone's protein that differs at residue 8, likely a read error; the protein shown was translated from the DNA. This chain joins TRDV1 and TRDJ1; 12 bases are a match to TRDD3. TCRdb carries no J gene annotation; the J gene was assigned here by matching the DNA with germline. Trimming took 0 bases from V and 4 from J; bases not matched to a gene: 18. The length of the CDR3 is 21 residues. Germline V lookup: CDR1 TSWWSYY, CDR2 QGS. The CDR3 reads CALGELVMIKTGGYLSDKLIF. The CDR3 DNA reads TGTGCTCTTGGGGAACTAGTGATGATAAAGACTGGGGGATACTTAAGCGATAAACTCATCTTT.

This clone was observed a handful of times. The TCRdb record carries a much larger clone's protein, which differs from this DNA's translation at residue 6; a read error is the likely cause, and the protein listed here is the DNA translation. V and J are TRDV2 and TRDJ1; 8 bases align to TRDD3. The J gene is absent in TCRdb and was assigned here via DNA matching to germline. The V gene end was trimmed by 2 bases and the J gene end by 3 bases; junction bases not matched to a gene: 28. Looked up from germline, CDR1 is GEAIGNYY and CDR2 is EKD. This CDR3 has 22 amino acids. This chain's CDR3 is CACDSPTGGDSATLSVPDKLIF. DNA for the CDR3: TGTGCCTGTGACAGCCCGACTGGGGGGGACTCTGCAACTCTCAGCGTACCCGATAAACTCATCTTT.

A word on this clone: The protein that TCRdb holds for this DNA derives from a much larger clone and differs from the translated DNA at residue 6, which likely indicates a read error; the protein shown here is translated from the DNA. The chain joins TRDV1 to TRDJ1; a possible D gene is TRDD2 (5 bases). The ends were cut back, 6 bases at V and 0 bases at J, with 20 bases in the middle. From germline, CDR1 is TSWWSYY and CDR2 QGS. The CDR3 spans 17 residues. CDR3: CALGASFLGSHTDKLIF. CDR3 DNA sequence: TGTGCTCTTGGAGCCTCTTTCCTCGGGTCCCACACCGATAAACTCATCTTT.

On this clone: The protein TCRdb gives is from a much larger clone and does not agree with this DNA's translation at residue 14, likely a read error; the protein shown here comes from the DNA. The V gene is TRDV2, the J gene TRDJ1; D is unclear. The J gene was missing in TCRdb and was found by matching the end of the DNA to germline. Trimming cost V 0 bases and J 4 bases, with 32 bases left between them. The CDR3 is 21 amino acids. Per the germline V gene, CDR1 is GEAIGNYY and CDR2 is EKD. The CDR3 here is CACDTVQGAKNFQVEGDKLIF. The CDR3 nucleotides read TGTGCCTGTGACACCGTTCAAGGGGCTAAAAATTTCCAGGTCGAGGGCGATAAACTCATCTTT.

A remark on this clone: Only one base separates this from a far larger clonotype, so it likely reflects a read error. This specimen includes other DNA sequences encoding the same CDR3. The V gene is TRDV1, the J gene TRDJ1; D is uncertain. The J gene is absent in TCRdb and was assigned here via DNA matching to germline. Trimming pared 0 bases from V and 0 bases from J, leaving 11 bases between. This CDR3 region has 16 residues. CDR1 is TSWWSYY, CDR2 QGS, per germline. CDR3 protein: CALGELPLLYTDKLIF. For the CDR3, the DNA is TGTGCTCTTGGGGAACTTCCTCTCTTGTACACCGATAAACTCATCTTT.

As concerns this clone: The protein that TCRdb holds for this DNA derives from a much larger clone and differs from the translated DNA at residue 16, which likely indicates a read error; the protein shown here is translated from the DNA. The rearrangement links TRDV1 to TRDJ1; TRDD3 matches 8 bases. The J gene, missing from TCRdb, was assigned here through DNA to germline matching. Germline assignment: CDR1 TSWWSYY and CDR2 QGS. This CDR3 is 25 amino acids long. V shed 3 bases, J shed 0 bases, and the junction held 33 bases outside the gene matches. CDR3 nucleotides: TGTGCTCTTGGGGACCTACGGCCTTCCCGAACCTACTGGGGGTCTCTCCGCGTGAACACCGATAAACTCATCTTT. Protein product: CALGDLRPSRTYWGSLRVNTDKLIF.

This clone was recorded a few times. This sequence joins TRDV1 and TRDJ1; D remains ambiguous. There are 14 residues in the CDR3. V was trimmed by 4 bases and J by 4 bases, leaving 13 bases between them. The germline V gene encodes CDR1 TSWWSYY and CDR2 QGS. CDR3 loop: CALGGYEDVDKLIF. DNA for the CDR3: TGTGCTCTTGGGGGGTATGAGGACGTCGATAAACTCATCTTT.

Remarks on this clone: A single base is all that separates this from a far larger clone, so a read error is likely. Other DNA sequences of this sample code for an identical CDR3. The V gene is TRDV3, but the J gene lacks a call; TRDD3, the table's D call, was not compared with the DNA. There are 15 residues in the CDR3. Germline CDR1 and CDR2: TVYSNPD and GDNSRS (reference sequence). CDR3 sequence reads: CAFSQLLRGYTKLIF. Written as DNA, the CDR3 is TGTGCCTTTTCCCAGCTCTTGCGGGGATACACCAAACTCATCTTC.

The chain combines TRDV1 with TRDJ1; TRDD3 aligns across 10 bases. TCRdb does not report a J gene; here it was assigned by matching the DNA to germline references. The germline gives CDR1 TSWWSYY, CDR2 QGS. Trimming cost V 2 bases and J 3 bases; bases outside gene matches: 30. This CDR3 region has 24 residues. DNA of the CDR3: TGTGCTCTTGGGGAAAACCCCCCACTCTACGAGGTCCGGTGGGGGATACCCCCTGCCGATAAACTCATCTTT. Protein: CALGENPPLYEVRWGIPPADKLIF.

A remark on this clone: The amino acid sequence in TCRdb belongs to a much larger clone and departs from this DNA's translation at residue 3, likely a sequencing read error; the sequence shown is translated from the DNA. The J gene is TRDJ1, the V gene TRDV1, with D possibly TRDD3 on 6 matching bases. Germline matching of the DNA provided the J gene here, since TCRdb leaves it blank. The CDR3 contains 21 residues. CDR1 TSWWSYY and CDR2 QGS come from the germline V gene. This CDR3 reads CAPGELVLPKGGVFYTDKLIF. CDR3 DNA sequence: TGTGCTCCTGGGGAACTCGTTTTACCCAAGGGGGGAGTTTTCTACACCGATAAACTCATCTTT.

This clone was observed a handful of times. For this DNA, TCRdb reports the protein of a much larger clone, which diverges at residue 16, most likely from a read error; the protein presented here is translated directly from the DNA. The rearrangement links TRDV1 to TRDJ1; unclear D gene. CDR1 and CDR2 from the germline V gene are TSWWSYY and QGS. CDR3 length: 19 residues. The CDR3 coding sequence is TGTGCTCTTGGGCTCCAGGGCAACGCTGGCTTCGGAGTCACCGATAGACTCATCTTT. Translated, it gives CALGLQGNAGFGVTDRLIF.

Only a few counts were recorded for this clone. A read error likely explains this, since a far larger clone differs by one base. Distinct nucleotide sequences in the sample also encode this CDR3. V gene TRDV1 combines with J gene TRDJ1, with D perhaps given as TRDD2 or TRDD3 (7 bases each). This CDR3 is built from 20 residues. The germline CDR1 and CDR2 sequences are TSWWSYY and QGS. V was shortened by 6 bases and J by 2 bases, with 31 bases between the two germline ends. CDR3 bases: TGTGCTCTTGGTGGGTCCTTTTTCCTACTCATGGGGATAGTAACCGATAAACTCATCTTT. This encodes CALGGSFFLLMGIVTDKLIF.

By its share, this clone is medium-sized. Additional DNA sequences in this sample encode the identical CDR3. This chain's CDR3 is CACDDGGPTAQLFF. CDR3 in DNA: TGTGCCTGTGACGATGGGGGGCCGACAGCACAACTCTTCTTT. This chain connects TRDV2 to TRDJ2; D perhaps matches TRDD3 (6 bases). Trimming took 3 bases from V and 4 from J, leaving 11 bases between them. Germline lookup yields CDR1 GEAIGNYY and CDR2 EKD. The CDR3 is 14 amino acids.

This clone was seen only a few times. TCRdb shows a much larger clone's protein in place of this DNA's translation, and the two differ at residue 10, likely through a read error; the protein shown is translated from the DNA. DNA of the CDR3: TGTGCCTGTGATCCTGGGGATCAGTACATCGATAAACTCATCTTT. It specifies CACDPGDQYIDKLIF. This chain joins TRDV2 and TRDJ1; perhaps TRDD3 as D (6 bases). TCRdb carries no J gene annotation; the J gene was assigned here by matching the DNA with germline. Germline lookup yields CDR1 GEAIGNYY and CDR2 EKD. The V and J ends lost 4 bases and 4 bases respectively, with 18 bases between them. The CDR3 sequence is 15 residues long.

The table lists this clone with many counts. This likely came from a read error, as a far larger clone is one base away. Other nucleotide sequences from this sample produce the same CDR3. The CDR3 bases are TGTGCCTGTGAGAAGATGGGGGATACCCTGAAGGATAAGCTCATCTTT. As protein: CACEKMGDTLKDKLIF. V and J are TRDV2 and TRDJ1; 10 nucleotides agree with TRDD3. Looked up from germline, CDR1 is GEAIGNYY and CDR2 is EKD. This CDR3 has 16 residues.

Points on this clone: The TCRdb protein comes from a much larger clone and disagrees with this DNA's translation at residue 5, likely due to a read error; the protein given here is derived from the DNA. The chain joins TRDV1 to TRDJ1; the D gene is possibly TRDD2 (8 bases). The J gene, left out of TCRdb, was set here by checking the DNA against germline. V was cut by 4 bases and J by 0 bases, with 27 bases left in between. The germline gives CDR1 TSWWSYY, CDR2 QGS. The CDR3 has 20 amino acids. This CDR3 is CALGGPAFLYSLGYTDKLIF. The CDR3 bases are TGTGCTCTTGGGGGACCGGCCTTCCTATATTCACTGGGGTACACCGATAAACTCATCTTT.

This clone occurred a few times. A read error likely explains why the TCRdb protein, taken from a much larger clone, differs from this DNA's translation at residue 11; the protein shown is translated from the DNA. The J gene is TRDJ1, the V gene TRAV38-2/DV8; 11 nucleotides align to TRDD3. TCRdb does not report a J gene; here it was assigned by matching the DNA to germline references. The CDR3 spans 21 residues. In germline, CDR1 is TSESDYY, CDR2 QEAYKQQN. With 0 bases clipped from V and 4 bases from J, the junction kept 20 bases outside the gene matches. CDR3 nucleotide sequence: TGTGCTTATAGGAGCGGCCAGATCCTACCGAACCTAACTGGGGGATACGATAAACTCATCTTT. Translated, it gives CAYRSGQILPNLTGGYDKLIF.

About this clone itself: TCRdb's listed protein matches a much larger clone and diverges from this DNA's translation at residue 10, likely through a read error; the protein shown comes from the DNA. This chain joins TRDV3 and TRDJ1; the D gene is possibly TRDD1 (6 bases). The CDR3 has 15 residues. The V gene lost 1 base and the J gene lost 3 bases, with 18 bases spanning the gap. Germline V gene lookup returns CDR1 TVYSNPD and CDR2 GDNSRS (reference sequence). As DNA, the CDR3 is TGTGCCTTTATCCCAATAGTACGCGTCTCCGATAAACTCATCTTT. Residues: CAFIPIVRVSDKLIF. Complete variable domain (other parts from reference TRDV3 and TRDJ1): CDKVTQSSPDQTVASGSEVVLLCTYDTVYSNPDLFWYRIRPDYSFQFVFYGDNSRSEGADFTQGRFSVKHILTQKAFHLVISPVRTEDSATYYCAFIPIVRVSDKLIFGKGTRVTVEP.

As for this clone: The amino acid sequence in TCRdb belongs to a much larger clone and departs from this DNA's translation at residue 4, likely a sequencing read error; the sequence shown is translated from the DNA. The chain joins TRDV2 to TRDJ2, with TRDD3 identical over 11 bases. TCRdb offers no J gene call, so here the DNA was matched to germline to obtain one. CDR3 length: 15 residues. The germline V gene has CDR1 GEAIGNYY and CDR2 EKD. V trimming: 5 bases; J trimming: 1 base; junction bases outside the gene matches: 2. CDR3 sequence (DNA): TGTGCCTGTGGCACTGGGGGATATTTGACAGCACAACTCTTCTTT. Its protein product is CACGTGGYLTAQLFF.